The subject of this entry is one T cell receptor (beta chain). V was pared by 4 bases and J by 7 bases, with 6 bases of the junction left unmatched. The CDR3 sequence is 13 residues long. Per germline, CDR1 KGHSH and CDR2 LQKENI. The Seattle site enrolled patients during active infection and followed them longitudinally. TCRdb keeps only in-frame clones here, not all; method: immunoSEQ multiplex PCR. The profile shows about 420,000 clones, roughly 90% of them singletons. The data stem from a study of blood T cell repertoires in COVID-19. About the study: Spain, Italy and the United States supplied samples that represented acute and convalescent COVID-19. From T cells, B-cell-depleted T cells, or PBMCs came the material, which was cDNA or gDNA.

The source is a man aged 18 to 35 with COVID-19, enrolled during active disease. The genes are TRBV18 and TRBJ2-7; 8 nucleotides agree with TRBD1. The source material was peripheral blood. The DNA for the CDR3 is TGTGCCAGCTCACGAGACAGGGGAGAGGAGCAGTACTTC. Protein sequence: CASSRDRGEEQYF.